What follows describes a single TCR beta chain. Its matching antigen is unknown. CDR3 length: 14 residues. Germline V gives CDR1 LGHNA, CDR2 YSLEER. V lost 1 base to trimming and J lost 8 bases, with 14 bases between them. This specimen belongs to a study of T cell responses to AZD1222 COVID-19 vaccine. Points from the study as a whole: Breadth and depth of Spike-specific TCRs rose after two AZD1222 doses. Researchers took repertoire samples only after the peak T cell response had come. Of spike-specific TCRs, nearly half reportedly target regions left unmutated in variants. Seropositive AZD1222 recipients at baseline numbered only 5 to 7.

Sequencing was performed with immunoSEQ multiplex PCR; in TCRdb, only in-frame clones are kept and a portion is missing. The sample includes fewer than 200,000 clones, under 95% of them seen just once. Sequenced material: peripheral blood, taken on day 0 of MenACWY control vaccination. The sequence derives from an adult in good health. The chain uses TRBV4-3 and TRBJ1-2; TRBD1 might be the D (5 bases). The CDR3 reads CASSQVQGSAGYTF. The CDR3 bases are TGCGCCAGCAGCCAAGTGCAGGGTTCGGCGGGCTACACCTTC.